This T cell receptor beta chain was captured by sequencing in a study of blood T cells in healthy people across ages. The use of a sample-barcoded 5' primer and a J-beta primer mix characterized a second PCR of about 7 to 12 cycles. Via MiXCR, TCRdb re-called the 5' RACE reads, giving one row per CDR3 protein. Among fewer than 1,000,000 distinct CDR3 sequences listed, under 45% were seen once. Unmatched junction bases numbered 6, after V lost 3 bases and J lost 7 bases. In germline, CDR1 is DFQATT, CDR2 SNEGSKA (reference sequence). The CDR3 is 14 residues long. The TCR comes from a man in his fifties or sixties in good health. The sequenced sample consisted of blood. The chain recombines TRBV20-1 with TRBJ2-2; the match to TRBD1 covers 9 bases. CDR3 residues: CSASRDRVHGELFF. The DNA of the CDR3 is TGCAGTGCTAGTAGGGACAGGGTCCACGGGGAGCTGTTTTTT.